The text below deals with one T cell receptor (beta chain). The sample comes from a study of PD-1 blockade in mismatch repair-deficient tumors. Study at large: Patients had approximately 12 mismatch repair-deficient cancer types, all previously treated and progressing.

The ends were cut back, 6 bases at V and 1 base at J, with 10 bases in the middle. This CDR3 is 13 amino acids long. Looked up from germline, CDR1 is MGHDK and CDR2 is SYGVNS. Using immunoSEQ multiplex PCR, the repertoire was profiled, and TCRdb retains in-frame clones only, with some absent. The data contain roughly 70,000 clones, about 72% of them singletons. The chain is built from TRBV25-1 and TRBJ2-7, with D tentatively TRBD2 (5 bases). The sequencing here drew on peripheral blood, taken 2 weeks after starting pembrolizumab. This sequence originates from an adult with mismatch repair-deficient cancer. CDR3 region: CASRGSGSYEQYF. The CDR3 DNA is TGTGCCAGCAGAGGGAGTGGGTCCTACGAGCAGTACTTC.